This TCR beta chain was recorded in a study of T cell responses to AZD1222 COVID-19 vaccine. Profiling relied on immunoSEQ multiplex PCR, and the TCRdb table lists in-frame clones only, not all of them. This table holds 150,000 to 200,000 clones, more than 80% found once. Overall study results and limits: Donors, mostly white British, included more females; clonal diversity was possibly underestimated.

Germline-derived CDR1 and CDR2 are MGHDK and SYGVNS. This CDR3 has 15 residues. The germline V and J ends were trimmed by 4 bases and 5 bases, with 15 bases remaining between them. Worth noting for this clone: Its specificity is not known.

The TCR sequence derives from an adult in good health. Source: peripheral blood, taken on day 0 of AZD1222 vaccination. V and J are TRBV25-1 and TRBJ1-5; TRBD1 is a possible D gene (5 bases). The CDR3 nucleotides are TGTGCCAGCAGTGGACCAGGGTACGGTGATCAGCCCCAGCATTTT. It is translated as CASSGPGYGDQPQHF.